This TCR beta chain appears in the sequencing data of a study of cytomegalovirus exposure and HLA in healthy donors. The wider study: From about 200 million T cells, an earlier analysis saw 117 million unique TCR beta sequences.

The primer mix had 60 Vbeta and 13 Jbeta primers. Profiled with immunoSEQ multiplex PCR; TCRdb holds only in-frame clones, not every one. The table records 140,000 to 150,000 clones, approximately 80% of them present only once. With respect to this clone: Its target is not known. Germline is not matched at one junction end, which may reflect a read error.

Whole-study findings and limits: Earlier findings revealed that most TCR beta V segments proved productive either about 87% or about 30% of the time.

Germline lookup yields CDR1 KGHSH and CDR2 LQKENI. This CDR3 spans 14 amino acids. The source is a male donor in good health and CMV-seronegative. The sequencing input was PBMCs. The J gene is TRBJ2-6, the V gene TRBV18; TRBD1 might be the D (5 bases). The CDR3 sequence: CASSLSSGANGLTF. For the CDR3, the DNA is TGTGCCAGCTCTCTCTCTTCTGGGGCCAACGGCCTGACTTTC. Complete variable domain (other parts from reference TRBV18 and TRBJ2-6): NAGVMQNPRHLVRRRGQEARLRCSPMKGHSHVYWYRQLPEEGLKFMVYLQKENIIDESGMPKERFSAEFPKEGPSILRIQQVVRGDSAAYFCASSLSSGANGLTFGAGSRLTVL.